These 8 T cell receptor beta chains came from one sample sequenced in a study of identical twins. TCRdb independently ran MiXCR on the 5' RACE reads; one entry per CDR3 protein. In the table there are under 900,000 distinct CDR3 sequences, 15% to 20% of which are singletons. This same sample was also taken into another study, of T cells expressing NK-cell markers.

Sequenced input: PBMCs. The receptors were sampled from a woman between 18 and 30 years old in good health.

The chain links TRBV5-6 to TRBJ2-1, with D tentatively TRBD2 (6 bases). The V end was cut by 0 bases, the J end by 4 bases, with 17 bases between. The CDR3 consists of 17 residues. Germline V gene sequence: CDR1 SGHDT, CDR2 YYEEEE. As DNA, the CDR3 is TGTGCCAGCAGCTTGGTTGCCGGGAGCGGATTTTACAATGAGCAGTTCTTC. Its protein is CASSLVAGSGFYNEQFF.

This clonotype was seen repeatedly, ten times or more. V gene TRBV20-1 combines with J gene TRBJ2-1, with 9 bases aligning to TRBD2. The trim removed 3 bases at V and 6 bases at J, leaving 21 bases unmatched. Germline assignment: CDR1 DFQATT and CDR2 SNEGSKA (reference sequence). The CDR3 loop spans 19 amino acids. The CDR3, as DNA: TGCAGTGCTAGGAATAGTAATCCATTAGCGGGAGCCCAATTCAATGAGCAGTTCTTC. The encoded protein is CSARNSNPLAGAQFNEQFF.

The CDR3 sequence: CAISGNSGGEGYIQYF. CDR3 DNA sequence: TGTGCCATCAGTGGGAATTCAGGGGGCGAGGGTTACATTCAGTACTTC. The V call is TRBV10-3, the J call TRBJ2-4; 8 bases are shared with TRBD1. The CDR3 has 16 amino acids. Germline V CDR1 and CDR2: ENHRY, SYGVKD. V gave up 4 bases and J gave up 8 bases; unmatched junction bases: 13.

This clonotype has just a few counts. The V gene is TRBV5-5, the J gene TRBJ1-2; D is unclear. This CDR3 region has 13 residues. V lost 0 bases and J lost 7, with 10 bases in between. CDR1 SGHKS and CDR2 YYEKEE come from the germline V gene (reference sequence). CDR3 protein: CASSLAQTGGYTF. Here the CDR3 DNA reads TGTGCCAGCAGCTTGGCTCAGACGGGTGGCTACACCTTC. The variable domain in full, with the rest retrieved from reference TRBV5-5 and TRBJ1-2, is DAGVTQSPTHLIKTRGQQVTLRCSPISGHKSVSWYQQVLGQGPQFIFQYYEKEERGRGNFPDRFSARQFPNYSSELNVNALLLGDSALYLCASSLAQTGGYTFGSGTRLTVV.

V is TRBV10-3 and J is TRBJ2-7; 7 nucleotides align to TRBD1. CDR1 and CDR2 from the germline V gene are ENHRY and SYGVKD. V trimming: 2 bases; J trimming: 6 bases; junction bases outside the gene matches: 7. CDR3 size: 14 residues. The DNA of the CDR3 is TGTGCCATCAGTGAGCGACAGGGTATGGGCGAGCAGTACTTC. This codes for CAISERQGMGEQYF.

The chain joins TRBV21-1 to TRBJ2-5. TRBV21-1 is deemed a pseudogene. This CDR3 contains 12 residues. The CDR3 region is CASSKAGETQYF. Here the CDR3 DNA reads TGTGCCAGCAGCAAGGCAGGAGAGACCCAGTACTTC.

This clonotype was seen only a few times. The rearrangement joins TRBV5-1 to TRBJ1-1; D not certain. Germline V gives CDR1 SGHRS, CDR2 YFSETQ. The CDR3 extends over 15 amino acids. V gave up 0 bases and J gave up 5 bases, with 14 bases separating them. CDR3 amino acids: CASSLAVRRSTEAFF. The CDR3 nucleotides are TGCGCCAGCAGCTTGGCCGTACGGCGGTCGACTGAAGCTTTCTTT.

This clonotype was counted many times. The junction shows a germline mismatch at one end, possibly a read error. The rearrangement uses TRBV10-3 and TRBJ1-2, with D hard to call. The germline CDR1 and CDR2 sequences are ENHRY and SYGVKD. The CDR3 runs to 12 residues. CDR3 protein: CAISEQTTLSEF. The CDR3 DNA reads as TGTGCCATCAGTGAGCAAACGACCCTATCTGAGTTC.